The present T cell receptor (beta chain) was sequenced within a study of memory CD4+ T cells and cytomegalovirus serostatus. In germline, CDR1 is ENHRY, CDR2 SYGVKD. The CDR3 length is 16 residues. V lost 3 bases and J 0 bases, leaving 15 bases between the germline ends. Single viable CD3+CD4+CD8-CD45RO+ cells were sorted as the memory CD4+ T cells. Per the study methods: Out-of-frame sequences were removed, leaving 2,204,828 distinct TCRbeta sequences. The repertoire was sequenced with immunoSEQ multiplex PCR; TCRdb's copy has only in-frame clones and lacks some. Clonal size and the V and J genes are those of that table, whereas D and trimming came from the DNA. The sample includes approximately 46,000 clones, more than 60% of them seen just once.

V gene TRBV10-3 combines with J gene TRBJ2-7; no definite D call. The specimen sequenced was memory CD4+ T cells from blood. The receptor was derived from an adult in good health and CMV-seronegative. Here the CDR3 reads CAISDQDASSSYEQYF. As DNA, the CDR3 is TGTGCCATCAGTGACCAGGACGCGTCCTCCTCCTACGAGCAGTACTTC.